This T cell receptor (beta chain) came from a study of blood T cell repertoires in COVID-19. Study details: Spain, Italy and the United States supplied samples that represented acute and convalescent COVID-19. PBMCs, B-cell-depleted T cells, or T cells provided the cDNA or gDNA that made up the material.

Per the authors' pipeline: How many nucleated cells were present was estimated from reference gene primer amplification. Data came from immunoSEQ multiplex PCR; TCRdb stores just in-frame clones and leaves some out. The DNA gave D and trimming, while V, J and clone size come from that table. The table has hundreds of thousands of clones, 75% to 85% seen once; the top ten hold roughly 5%. Germline CDR1 is SGHVS and CDR2 is FQNEAQ. The CDR3 covers 17 residues. V was clipped by 5 bases and J by 0 bases, with 18 bases between them. What was sequenced was peripheral blood. V usage is TRBV7-8 and J usage is TRBJ2-3, with no clear D. This sequence was found in a middle-aged man with active or convalescent COVID-19. CDR3 sequence (DNA): TGTGCCAGCAGCCTTACGGGTTACAAAACTAGCACAGATACGCAGTATTTT. This codes for CASSLTGYKTSTDTQYF.